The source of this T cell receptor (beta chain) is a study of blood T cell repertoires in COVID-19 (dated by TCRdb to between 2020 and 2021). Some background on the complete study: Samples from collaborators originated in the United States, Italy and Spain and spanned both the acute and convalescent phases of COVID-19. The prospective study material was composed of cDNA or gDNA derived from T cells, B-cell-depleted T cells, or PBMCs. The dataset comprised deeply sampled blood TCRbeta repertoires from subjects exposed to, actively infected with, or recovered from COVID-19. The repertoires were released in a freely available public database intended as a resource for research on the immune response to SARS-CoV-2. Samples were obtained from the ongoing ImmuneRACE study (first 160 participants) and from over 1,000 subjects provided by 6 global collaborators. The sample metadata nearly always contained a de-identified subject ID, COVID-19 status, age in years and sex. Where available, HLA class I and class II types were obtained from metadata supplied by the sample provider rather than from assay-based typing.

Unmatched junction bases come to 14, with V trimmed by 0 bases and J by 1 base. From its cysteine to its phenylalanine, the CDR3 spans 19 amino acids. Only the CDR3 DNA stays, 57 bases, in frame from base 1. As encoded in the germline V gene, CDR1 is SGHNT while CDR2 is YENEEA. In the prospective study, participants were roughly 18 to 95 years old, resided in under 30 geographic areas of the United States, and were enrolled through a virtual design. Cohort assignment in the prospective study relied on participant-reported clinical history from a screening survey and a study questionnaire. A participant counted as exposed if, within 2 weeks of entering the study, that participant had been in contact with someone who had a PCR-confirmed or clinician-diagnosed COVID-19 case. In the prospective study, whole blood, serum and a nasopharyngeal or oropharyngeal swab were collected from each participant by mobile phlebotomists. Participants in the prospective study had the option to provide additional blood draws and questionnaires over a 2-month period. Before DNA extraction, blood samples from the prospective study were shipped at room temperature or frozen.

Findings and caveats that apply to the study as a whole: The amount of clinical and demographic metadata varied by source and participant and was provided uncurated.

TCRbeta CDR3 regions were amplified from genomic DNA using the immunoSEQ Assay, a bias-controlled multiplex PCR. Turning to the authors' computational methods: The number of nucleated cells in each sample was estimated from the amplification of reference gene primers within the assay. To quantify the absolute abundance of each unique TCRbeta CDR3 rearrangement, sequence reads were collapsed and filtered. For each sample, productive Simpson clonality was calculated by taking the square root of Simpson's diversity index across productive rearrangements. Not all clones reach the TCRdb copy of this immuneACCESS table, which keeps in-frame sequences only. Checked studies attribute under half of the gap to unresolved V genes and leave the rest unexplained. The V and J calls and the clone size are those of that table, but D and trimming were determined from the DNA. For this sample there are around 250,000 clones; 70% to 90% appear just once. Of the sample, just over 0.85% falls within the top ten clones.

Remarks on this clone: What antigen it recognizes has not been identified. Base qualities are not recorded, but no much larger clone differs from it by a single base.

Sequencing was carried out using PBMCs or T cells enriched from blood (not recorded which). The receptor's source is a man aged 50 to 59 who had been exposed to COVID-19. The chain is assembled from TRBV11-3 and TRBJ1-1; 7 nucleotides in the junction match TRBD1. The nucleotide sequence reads TGTGCCAGCAGCTTAGAGGGATGGGACAGCGGTAGAGAGAACACTGAAGCTTTCTTT. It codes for CASSLEGWDSGRENTEAFF. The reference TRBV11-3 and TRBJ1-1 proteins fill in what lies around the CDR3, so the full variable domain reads EAGVVQSPRYKIIEKKQPVAFWCNPISGHNTLYWYLQNLGQGPELLIRYENEEAVDDSQLPKDRFSAERLKGVDSTLKIQPAELGDSAVYLCASSLEGWDSGRENTEAFFGQGTRLTVV.